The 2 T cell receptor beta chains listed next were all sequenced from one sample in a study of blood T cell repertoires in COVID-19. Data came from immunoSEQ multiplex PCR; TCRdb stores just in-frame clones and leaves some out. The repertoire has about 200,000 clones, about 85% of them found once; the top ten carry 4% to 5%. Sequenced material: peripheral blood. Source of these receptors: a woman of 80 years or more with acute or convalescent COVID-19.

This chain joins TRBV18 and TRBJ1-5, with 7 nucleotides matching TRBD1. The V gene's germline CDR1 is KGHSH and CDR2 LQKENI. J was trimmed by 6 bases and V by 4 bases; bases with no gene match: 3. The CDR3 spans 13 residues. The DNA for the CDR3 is TGTGCCAGCTCACAGACAGGGTCTCAGCCCCAGCATTTT. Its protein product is CASSQTGSQPQHF.

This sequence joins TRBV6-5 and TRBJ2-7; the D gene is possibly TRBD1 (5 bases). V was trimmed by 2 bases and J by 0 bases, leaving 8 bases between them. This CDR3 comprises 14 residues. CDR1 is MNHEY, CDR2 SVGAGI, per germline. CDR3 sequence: CASSYGAASYEQYF. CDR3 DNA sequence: TGTGCCAGCAGTTACGGGGCTGCCTCCTACGAGCAGTACTTC.